The rows below give T cell receptor beta chains drawn from one sample of a study of Ad26.COV2.S vaccination and SARS-CoV-2 variants. The method was immunoSEQ multiplex PCR; TCRdb's version includes in-frame clones alone and lacks a portion of them. This table holds approximately 450,000 clones, around nine tenths found once. The sequenced sample was peripheral blood, obtained in a trial of Ad26.COV2.S vaccine versus placebo. The receptors were sampled from a person aged 18-60 years who received the Ad26.COV2.S COVID-19 vaccine or a placebo. Each CDR3 is given with its conserved first and last residue. A D gene is named only where the DNA matches it firmly. A clone size is listed for some rows: how often the clone was seen (once, few, many), or a class if it is expanded.

len	d_gene	abundance	v_gene	j_gene	CDR3nt	CDR3aa
15	-	-	TRBV5-1	TRBJ2-2	TGCGCCAGCAGCTTGGCCTCACACCTCACCGGGGAGCTGTTTTTT	CASSLASHLTGELFF
15	-	-	TRBV5-4	TRBJ2-7	TGTGCCAGCAGCAATAAGCAGACCGACCTTTACGAGCAGTACTTC	CASSNKQTDLYEQYF
15	TRBD2	-	TRBV27	TRBJ2-3	TGTGCCAGCAGTTTAGCGGGCAGAGCGGGAGGAACGCAGTATTTT	CASSLAGRAGGTQYF
16	-	-	TRBV5-1	TRBJ1-4	TGCGCCAGCAGCTTGGGCCCAGCCTCAACTAATGAAAAACTGTTTTTT	CASSLGPASTNEKLFF
15	TRBD1	-	TRBV7-9	TRBJ1-1	TGTGCCAGCAGCCCAACCGGGACAGGGAACACTGAAGCTTTCTTT	CASSPTGTGNTEAFF
13	-	-	TRBV6-5	TRBJ1-2	TGTGCCAGCAGTTATAGGGAGACGGAAGGCTACACCTTC	CASSYRETEGYTF
15	TRBD2	-	TRBV5-1	TRBJ2-1	TGCGCCAGCAGCCCCGGACTAGCGGGGAGGTATGAGCAGTTCTTC	CASSPGLAGRYEQFF
14	TRBD1	-	TRBV27	TRBJ1-5	TGTGCCAGCAGTTTAAGAACAGGGGTCCAGCCCCAGCATTTT	CASSLRTGVQPQHF
15	-	-	TRBV3-1/TRBV3-2	TRBJ2-7	TGTGCCAGCAGCCAAGAGCCGGGACCACCCTACGAGCAGTACTTC	CASSQEPGPPYEQYF
17	TRBD2	once	TRBV4-1	TRBJ2-3	TGCGCCAGCAGCCCTCGGGGGGTGGGAGAGAGCACAGATACGCAGTATTTT	CASSPRGVGESTDTQYF
14	TRBD1	-	TRBV6-4	TRBJ2-1	TGTGCCAGCAGTGTAGGACAGGGGTGGAATGAGCAGTTCTTC	CASSVGQGWNEQFF
16	TRBD2	-	TRBV9	TRBJ2-7	TGTGCCAGCAGCGTAGGAGGAGAAGGCGGGAGCTACGAGCAGTACTTC	CASSVGGEGGSYEQYF
15	TRBD1	-	TRBV11-2	TRBJ1-3	TGTGCCAGCAGCCGGGACAGTAGCTCTGGAAACACCATATATTTT	CASSRDSSSGNTIYF
18	-	-	TRBV27	TRBJ2-4	TGTGCCAGCAGCTCACAGGGAGCCTCACAGCTAGCCAAAAACATTCAGTACTTC	CASSSQGASQLAKNIQYF
15	-	once	TRBV4-3	TRBJ1-4	TGCGCCAGCAGCATTATACAGGGAACTAATGAAAAACTGTTTTTT	CASSIIQGTNEKLFF
14	-	few	TRBV7-9	TRBJ1-1	TGTGCCAGCAGCTTCGGTCGATCTTCTACTGAAGCTTTCTTT	CASSFGRSSTEAFF
14	-	few	TRBV27	TRBJ1-5	TGTGCCAGCAGTTTGTCAGGGGAGAGTCAGCCCCAGCATTTT	CASSLSGESQPQHF
17	TRBD2	-	TRBV5-5	TRBJ2-3	TGTGCCAGCAGCCAATCGACTAGCGGGAGTATGGCAGATACGCAGTATTTT	CASSQSTSGSMADTQYF
17	-	-	TRBV28	TRBJ1-3	TGTGCCAGCAGTCCCCTGGGGACCCCCATCTCTGGAAACACCATATATTTT	CASSPLGTPISGNTIYF
14	-	once	TRBV19	TRBJ2-2	TGTGCCAGTAGTATAGTTGCGGGTTTTAGGGAGCTGTTTTTT	CASSIVAGFRELFF
15	TRBD2	-	TRBV6-2/TRBV6-3	TRBJ2-1	TGTGCCAGCAGTAAACCCGGGACTAGCAAGGATGAGCAGTTCTTC	CASSKPGTSKDEQFF
11	-	-	TRBV20-1	TRBJ1-1	TGCAGTGCGCCCCGTGGGAGGGTAGCTTTCTTT	CSAPRGRVAFF
14	-	-	TRBV9	TRBJ1-6	TGTGCCAGCAGCGTCCAGGGAAATAATTCACCCCTCCACTTT	CASSVQGNNSPLHF